These 11 T cell receptor beta chains share one sample of origin, sequenced in a study of shared clonotypes between healthy human individuals. Method: immunoSEQ multiplex PCR; TCRdb's copy keeps in-frame clones and lacks some. Among approximately 810,000 clones listed, about 91% were seen once. CD45RO-negative, CCR7-selected cells formed the naive CD8 fraction, which excluded terminally differentiated effector memory CD45RA+ cells. Sequenced input: naive CD8+ T cells sorted from blood. The receptors originated from a man aged 30 to 45 in good health.

The gene calls are TRBV19 and TRBJ2-7; D perhaps matches TRBD1 (6 bases). The ends were cut back, 5 bases at V and 2 bases at J, with 13 bases in the middle. Looked up from germline, CDR1 is LNHDA and CDR2 is SQIVND (reference sequence). This CDR3 contains 14 residues. The CDR3 nucleotides read TGTGCCAGTAGTTGGACAGTAGGCCCCTACGAGCAGTACTTC. This gives the protein CASSWTVGPYEQYF.

The chain employs TRBV5-1 and TRBJ2-1, with 8 bases aligning to TRBD1. Per germline, CDR1 SGHRS and CDR2 YFSETQ. CDR3 length: 15 amino acids. After removal of 0 bases from V and 9 bases from J, the junction contained 8 bases not matched to a gene. This CDR3 is CASSLGQGARVEQFF. CDR3 DNA sequence: TGCGCCAGCAGCTTGGGGCAGGGGGCGCGGGTTGAGCAGTTCTTC.

The J gene is TRBJ1-1, the V gene TRBV7-9; 7 bases line up with TRBD1. The CDR3 runs 12 residues. V was clipped by 6 bases and J by 7 bases; unmatched bases: 5. Germline CDR1 reads SEHNR; CDR2 reads FQNEAQ (reference sequence). DNA for the CDR3: TGTGCCAGCAGTCTCGGGACAGATGAAGCTTTCTTT. Protein sequence: CASSLGTDEAFF.

This clone was recorded a few times. The chain carries TRBV5-6 and TRBJ2-5; D is undetermined. Per the germline V gene, CDR1 is SGHDT and CDR2 is YYEEEE. The CDR3 has 14 amino acids. The V end lost 0 bases, the J end lost 3 bases, and 9 bases lay between the germline ends. The CDR3 protein is CASSLDGREETQYF. DNA of the CDR3: TGTGCCAGCAGCTTGGATGGACGGGAAGAGACCCAGTACTTC.

The V gene is TRBV9, the J gene TRBJ2-1, with 7 bases fitting TRBD2. Germline assignment: CDR1 SGDLS and CDR2 YYNGEE. J was trimmed by 0 bases and V by 6 bases; bases with no gene match: 6. CDR3 length: 15 amino acids. Written as DNA, the CDR3 is TGTGCCAGCACCCGGGGCGGGAGCTCCTACAATGAGCAGTTCTTC. Encoded protein: CASTRGGSSYNEQFF.

The chain recombines TRBV19 with TRBJ2-5; unclear D gene. Germline V CDR1 and CDR2: LNHDA, SQIVND (reference sequence). V lost 1 base and J lost 3, with 12 bases in between. CDR3 length: 15 residues. The CDR3 coding sequence is TGTGCCAGTAGTATAGCCGGATTTGGTAAAGAGACCCAGTACTTC. This encodes CASSIAGFGKETQYF.

V usage is TRBV11-2 and J usage is TRBJ2-7, with D possibly TRBD2 on 7 matching bases. Germline loops: CDR1 SGHAT, CDR2 FQNNGV. CDR3 length: 13 residues. V lost 6 bases, J lost 5 bases, and 14 bases lay in between. CDR3 DNA sequence: TGTGCCAGCAGGGGGGGGCAAACGGACGAGCAGTACTTC. It codes for CASRGGQTDEQYF.

The chain uses TRBV30 and TRBJ2-1, with D maybe TRBD2 (6 bases). From germline, CDR1 is GTSNPN and CDR2 SVGIG (reference sequence). V lost 6 bases and J lost 1, with 16 bases in between. CDR3 size: 15 residues. This CDR3 is CACPLKEGSYNEQFF. The CDR3 region has the DNA TGTGCCTGCCCTCTTAAGGAGGGTTCCTACAATGAGCAGTTCTTC. The complete variable domain, with remaining parts taken from reference TRBV30 and TRBJ2-1, reads SQTIHQWPATLVQPVGSPLSLECTVEGTSNPNLYWYRQAAGRGLQLLFYSVGIGQISSEVPQNLSASRPQDRQFILSSKKLLLSDSGFYLCACPLKEGSYNEQFFGPGTRLTVL.

The rearrangement uses TRBV2 and TRBJ2-3, with 14 bases lining up with TRBD2. V lost 6 bases, J lost 4 bases, and 3 bases stayed unmatched. CDR1 is SNHLY and CDR2 is FYNNEI in the germline V gene. This CDR3 is built from 15 residues. The CDR3 bases are TGTGCCAGCAGGGGGACTAGCGGGAGTTCAGATACGCAGTATTTT. It codes for CASRGTSGSSDTQYF.

The genes are TRBV5-1 and TRBJ1-2; D is perhaps TRBD1 (5 bases). Looked up from germline, CDR1 is SGHRS and CDR2 is YFSETQ. This CDR3 is 14 amino acids long. Trimming cost V 4 bases and J 0 bases, with 10 bases left between them. The CDR3 region is CASSLKTANYGYTF. Written as DNA, the CDR3 is TGCGCCAGCAGCCTGAAGACAGCTAACTATGGCTACACCTTC.

The gene calls are TRBV7-9 and TRBJ1-5; D ambiguous. The ends were cut back, 0 bases at V and 3 bases at J, with 6 bases in the middle. CDR1 SEHNR and CDR2 FQNEAQ come from the germline V gene (reference sequence). The CDR3 is 14 residues long. In DNA form, the CDR3 reads TGTGCCAGCAGCTTAGCGGACCCCAATCAGCCCCAGCATTTT. The encoded protein is CASSLADPNQPQHF.